These 13 T cell receptor beta chains came from one sample sequenced in a study of T cells in Graves' hyperthyroidism and ophthalmopathy. RNA transcripts yielded amplified TCR beta CDR3 regions. A first-round RT-PCR of the TCR CDR3 used the HTBI primer set. TCRdb independently ran MiXCR on the multiplex PCR reads; one entry per CDR3 protein. The sample yields a few hundred thousand distinct CDR3 sequences, just under 15% seen once. Sequenced: blood. Source of these receptors: a woman aged 25 to 39 with Graves' hyperthyroidism.

This clonotype was counted a few times. V is TRBV7-2 and J is TRBJ2-7, with a possible D match to TRBD1 (6 bases). The germline gives CDR1 SGHTA, CDR2 FQGNSA. The CDR3 extends over 15 amino acids. V lost 5 bases and J 2 bases, leaving 16 bases between the germline ends. Here the CDR3 DNA reads TGTGCCAGCAGCAGAATCGGGACACAACCCTACGAGCAGTACTTC. Encoded protein: CASSRIGTQPYEQYF.

The chain recombines TRBV15 with TRBJ2-5, with D possibly matching TRBD2 (5 bases). The CDR3 is 14 residues long. The germline gives CDR1 LNHNV, CDR2 YYDKDF (reference sequence). V gave up 0 bases and J gave up 3 bases, with 8 bases separating them. Here the CDR3 reads CATSRDPGEETQYF. CDR3 bases: TGTGCCACCAGCAGAGATCCCGGGGAAGAGACCCAGTACTTC.

The chain has TRBV15 and TRBJ1-3; 7 nucleotides align to TRBD1. Losses at the gene ends were 3 bases for V and 4 bases for J; bases not matched to a gene: 12. Germline-derived CDR1 and CDR2 are LNHNV and YYDKDF (reference sequence). This CDR3 is 17 amino acids long. The CDR3 coding sequence is TGTGCCACCAGCAGCAGATTAGCGGGGACAGTCGGAAACACCATATATTTT. Its translation is CATSSRLAGTVGNTIYF.

The chain carries TRBV5-1 and TRBJ2-3, with 7 positions matching TRBD2. The germline V gene encodes CDR1 SGHRS and CDR2 YFSETQ. There are 15 residues in the CDR3. V trimming: 3 bases; J trimming: 2 bases; junction bases outside the gene matches: 6. As DNA, the CDR3 is TGCGCCAGCAGCTCCCTAGCGGACTTCACAGATACGCAGTATTTT. This translates into CASSSLADFTDTQYF.

This clonotype was seen repeatedly, ten times or more. The rearrangement uses TRBV6-1 and TRBJ2-3, with 10 positions matching TRBD2. CDR1 MNHNS and CDR2 SASEGT come from the germline V gene. This CDR3 has 16 amino acids. J lost 1 base, V lost 5 bases, and 6 bases had no gene match. DNA of the CDR3: TGTGCCAGCAGTTCCAACCTAGCGGGAGGCACAGATACGCAGTATTTT. This gives the protein CASSSNLAGGTDTQYF.

This clonotype was detected ten times or more. The V gene is TRBV5-1, the J gene TRBJ2-1, with D possibly matching TRBD1 (6 bases). Germline V CDR1 and CDR2: SGHRS, YFSETQ. CDR3 size: 14 residues. V lost 1 base, J lost 7 bases, and 12 bases lay in between. The DNA for the CDR3 is TGCGCCAGCAGCTTGATTACAGGGTTAAATGAGCAGTTCTTC. The encoded protein is CASSLITGLNEQFF.

This clonotype was counted between two and nine times. The chain is built from TRBV5-1 and TRBJ1-5; 7 nucleotides align to TRBD1. V dropped 0 bases and J dropped 7; count of bases not matched to a gene: 4. In germline, CDR1 is SGHRS, CDR2 YFSETQ. The CDR3 covers 14 residues. This CDR3 is CASSLVEGGQPQHF. Here the CDR3 DNA reads TGCGCCAGCAGCTTGGTCGAAGGGGGCCAGCCCCAGCATTTT.

This clonotype was counted ten times or more. The chain joins TRBV20-1 to TRBJ1-1; D gene unclear. Germline CDR1 reads DFQATT; CDR2 reads SNEGSKA (reference sequence). The length of the CDR3 is 13 residues. Trimming took 5 bases from V and 1 from J, leaving 11 bases between them. CDR3 DNA: TGCAGTGCTTCAGAGATAACGAACACTGAAGCTTTCTTT. It specifies CSASEITNTEAFF.

The rearrangement links TRBV5-4 to TRBJ1-5, with a weak D call TRBD1 (5 bases). V lost 5 bases and J lost 4, with 10 bases in between. The germline CDR1 and CDR2 sequences are SGHNT and YYREEE (reference sequence). The CDR3 totals 13 residues. CDR3 coding DNA: TGTGCCAGCAGGGCAGGGATTAATCAGCCCCAGCATTTT. The encoded protein is CASRAGINQPQHF.

This clonotype was counted at least ten times. V and J are TRBV7-9 and TRBJ2-7; D gene unclear. The CDR3 is 16 residues long. V was clipped by 5 bases and J by 0 bases, with 17 bases between them. Germline V gene lookup returns CDR1 SEHNR and CDR2 FQNEAQ (reference sequence). CDR3 in DNA: TGTGCCAGCAGCCTCCCCTCTAGAGAAGTCTCCTACGAGCAGTACTTC. Protein sequence: CASSLPSREVSYEQYF.

This chain joins TRBV28 and TRBJ2-7; 7 bases fit TRBD2. Germline values: CDR1 MDHEN, CDR2 SYDVKM. The length of the CDR3 is 15 residues. Trimming took 1 base from V and 0 from J; bases not matched to a gene: 3. The CDR3 nucleotides are TGTGCCAGCAGTTTATCTAGCGGCTACTCCTACGAGCAGTACTTC. It yields the protein CASSLSSGYSYEQYF.

This clonotype was detected a few times. The genes are TRBV19 and TRBJ1-1, with no clear D. Germline loops: CDR1 LNHDA, CDR2 SQIVND (reference sequence). This CDR3 has 14 residues. Trimming took 5 bases from V and 4 from J, leaving 14 bases between them. The CDR3 here is CASSSSATSTEAFF. The CDR3 DNA reads as TGTGCCAGTAGTTCCTCCGCGACAAGCACTGAAGCTTTCTTT.

This clonotype was detected ten times or more. This chain joins TRBV5-1 and TRBJ1-1, with D possibly matching TRBD1 (5 bases). Germline assignment: CDR1 SGHRS and CDR2 YFSETQ. V lost 3 bases and J lost 6, with 12 bases in between. CDR3 size: 13 residues. CDR3 DNA sequence: TGCGCCAGCAGCTCACAAACGGGGGCTGAAGCTTTCTTT. Encoded protein: CASSSQTGAEAFF.